Shown below are 19 T cell receptor beta chains from a single sample sequenced in a study of blood T cell repertoires in COVID-19. Here immunoSEQ multiplex PCR was the method, and the copy in TCRdb shows in-frame clones only, minus some. The table has approximately 240,000 clones, 85% to 95% seen once. What was sequenced was PBMCs or T cells enriched from blood (not recorded which). The receptors here all came from a woman younger than 35 who had recovered from COVID-19.

J is TRBJ1-2 and V is TRBV28; D call uncertain. CDR3 length equals 15 residues. CDR1 MDHEN and CDR2 SYDVKM come from the germline V gene. Trimming removed 2 bases from V and 0 bases from J, with 10 bases in between. CDR3 coding DNA: TGTGCCAGCAGTTTAGTAGCGGATTCTAACTATGGCTACACCTTC. The encoded protein is CASSLVADSNYGYTF.

This chain connects TRBV5-6 to TRBJ1-2; no firm D call. In germline, CDR1 is SGHDT, CDR2 YYEEEE. The CDR3 length is 14 residues. V gave up 0 bases and J gave up 6 bases, with 12 bases separating them. CDR3 sequence: CASSLVAGEHGYTF. The CDR3 DNA is TGTGCCAGCAGCTTGGTGGCGGGAGAGCATGGCTACACCTTC.

V and J are TRBV3-1 (or the pseudogene TRBV3-2) and TRBJ1-2; unclear D gene. V was shortened by 1 base and J by 1 base, with 4 bases between the two germline ends. The CDR3 length is 13 residues. CDR1 is LGHDT, CDR2 YNNKEL, per germline (reference sequence). Written as DNA, the CDR3 is TGTGCCAGCAGCCAAGCCAGTAACTATGGCTACACCTTC. Its translation is CASSQASNYGYTF.

This chain uses TRBV7-8 with TRBJ1-5, with TRBD1 as a possible D gene (6 bases). V lost 1 base, J lost 4 bases, and 11 bases lay in between. Germline CDR1 is SGHVS and CDR2 is FQNEAQ. CDR3 length equals 15 residues. CDR3 sequence reads: CASSLGGQQNQPQHF. The CDR3 DNA is TGTGCCAGCAGCTTAGGAGGACAGCAAAATCAGCCCCAGCATTTT.

This clone was counted a single time. The rearrangement links TRBV27 to TRBJ2-7, with unresolved D. The germline V and J ends were trimmed by 4 bases and 3 bases, with 10 bases remaining between them. The CDR3 sequence is 13 residues long. Per the germline V gene, CDR1 is MNHEY and CDR2 is SMNVEV (reference sequence). The CDR3 DNA is TGTGCCAGCAGTTCGGGTCTGTACTACGAGCAGTACTTC. Its translation: CASSSGLYYEQYF.

The chain employs TRBV9 and TRBJ2-7; 7 nucleotides agree with TRBD1. The CDR3 is made up of 13 amino acids. The V gene end was trimmed by 7 bases and the J gene end by 0 bases; junction bases not matched to a gene: 4. The germline CDR1 and CDR2 sequences are SGDLS and YYNGEE. As DNA, the CDR3 is TGTGCCAGCCAGGGACAGCGCTCCTACGAGCAGTACTTC. Protein: CASQGQRSYEQYF.

This chain uses TRBV5-4 with TRBJ2-1; D call uncertain. Trimming cost V 3 bases and J 0 bases, with 13 bases left between them. CDR1 SGHNT and CDR2 YYREEE come from the germline V gene (reference sequence). The length of the CDR3 is 16 residues. The CDR3 DNA follows: TGTGCCAGCAGCTCCACTCCTAACTACTCCTACAATGAGCAGTTCTTC. Protein sequence: CASSSTPNYSYNEQFF. Filled out from reference TRBV5-4 and TRBJ2-1, the complete variable domain reads ETGVTQSPTHLIKTRGQQVTLRCSSQSGHNTVSWYQQALGQGPQFIFQYYREEENGRGNFPPRFSGLQFPNYSSELNVNALELDDSALYLCASSSTPNYSYNEQFFGPGTRLTVL.

V gene TRBV4-1 combines with J gene TRBJ1-1, with D perhaps matching TRBD1 (5 bases). Trimming left V 5 bases short and J 6 bases short, with 13 bases between. Germline assignment: CDR1 MGHRA and CDR2 YSYEKL. CDR3 size: 13 residues. CDR3 in amino acids: CASSTRVDAEAFF. The CDR3 DNA sequence: TGCGCCAGCAGCACCAGGGTGGATGCTGAAGCTTTCTTT.

V and J are TRBV12-5 and TRBJ2-2; 7 bases map to TRBD2. The germline V gene encodes CDR1 LGHNT and CDR2 FRNRAP. The V gene end was trimmed by 4 bases and the J gene end by 0 bases; junction bases not matched to a gene: 14. The CDR3 sequence is 19 residues long. CDR3 protein: CASGWRLAEEHTNTGELFF. CDR3 coding DNA: TGTGCTAGTGGTTGGCGGCTAGCGGAAGAACACACGAACACCGGGGAGCTGTTTTTT.

The chain links TRBV3-1 (or the pseudogene TRBV3-2) to TRBJ1-1; D ambiguous. The V end lost 2 bases, the J end lost 3 bases, and 7 bases lay between the germline ends. The CDR3 sequence is 13 residues long. Looked up from germline, CDR1 is LGHDT and CDR2 is YNNKEL (reference sequence). The CDR3 DNA sequence: TGTGCCAGCAGCCAACCCCAGGACACTGAAGCTTTCTTT. The encoded protein is CASSQPQDTEAFF.

This chain joins TRBV4-2 and TRBJ1-5, with a tentative D call TRBD1 (6 bases). The CDR3 sequence is 14 residues long. V lost 3 bases, J lost 5 bases, and 11 bases lay in between. Germline values: CDR1 LGHNA, CDR2 YNFKEQ. This chain's CDR3 is CASSHRQAYQPQHF. CDR3 sequence (DNA): TGTGCCAGCAGCCACCGACAGGCATATCAGCCCCAGCATTTT.

As for this clone: Other DNA sequences in this specimen translate into the identical CDR3. V gene TRBV5-1 combines with J gene TRBJ2-6; D gene uncertain. Germline-derived CDR1 and CDR2 are SGHRS and YFSETQ. The CDR3 totals 15 residues. V shed 1 base and J shed 0 bases, with 5 bases lying between them. DNA for the CDR3: TGCGCCAGCAGCTTGTCCGTCTCTGGGGCCAACGTCCTGACTTTC. Translating gives CASSLSVSGANVLTF.

CDR3 protein: CASSHKMGGTVNSGNTIYF. The CDR3 nucleotides read TGTGCCAGCAGCCATAAGATGGGCGGGACAGTTAACTCTGGAAACACCATATATTTT. The chain combines TRBV7-3 with TRBJ1-3; 7 positions match TRBD1. After removal of 5 bases from V and 0 bases from J, the junction contained 16 bases not matched to a gene. CDR1 SGHTA and CDR2 FQGTGA come from the germline V gene. This CDR3 spans 19 amino acids.

V is TRBV5-1 and J is TRBJ2-5; D is perhaps TRBD1 (6 bases). The CDR3 runs to 15 residues. The V and J ends lost 4 bases and 2 bases respectively, with 15 bases between them. Germline-derived CDR1 and CDR2 are SGHRS and YFSETQ. The CDR3, as DNA: TGCGCCAGCAGCCGAGAAAGGACAGCACAAGAGACCCAGTACTTC. Encoded protein: CASSRERTAQETQYF.

CDR3 DNA sequence: TGTGCCAGCAGCCCTCCGGGCTATGGCTACACCTTC. Translation gives CASSPPGYGYTF. The chain carries TRBV13 and TRBJ1-2; D not resolved. Germline CDR1 is PRHDT and CDR2 is FYEKMQ (reference sequence). V lost 5 bases and J lost 4, with 8 bases in between. The CDR3 loop spans 12 amino acids.

This chain connects TRBV23-1 to TRBJ1-1; D gene uncertain. TRBV23-1 qualifies as an ORF whose function is uncertain. Trimming took 7 bases from V and 0 from J, leaving 15 bases between them. The CDR3 spans 15 residues. The CDR3 region is CASNPPEGMNTEAFF. The CDR3 DNA reads TGCGCCAGCAACCCTCCGGAGGGTATGAACACTGAAGCTTTCTTT.

The chain carries TRBV3-1 (or the pseudogene TRBV3-2) and TRBJ1-5; no definite D call. The CDR3 is 13 residues long. V was shortened by 1 base and J by 4 bases, with 5 bases between the two germline ends. Germline V gives CDR1 LGHDT, CDR2 YNNKEL (reference sequence). The CDR3: CASSQGRNQPQHF. The CDR3 coding sequence is TGTGCCAGCAGCCAAGGGAGAAATCAGCCCCAGCATTTT.

The count of this clone is one. The chain joins TRBV28 to TRBJ2-2; D is ambiguous. Germline V gene sequence: CDR1 MDHEN, CDR2 SYDVKM. Deletions cut 2 bases from V and 5 bases from J, with 12 bases between. The CDR3 runs to 15 residues. The CDR3 DNA reads as TGTGCCAGCAGTTTACTCAACTCTCGGACCGGGGAGCTGTTTTTT. Amino acids: CASSLLNSRTGELFF.

In nucleotides, the CDR3 is TGTGCCAGCAGGGGCGGGGGGCAGCCCCAGCATTTT. It translates to CASRGGGQPQHF. The J gene is TRBJ1-5, the V gene TRBV27; the D gene is possibly TRBD1 (5 bases). Germline CDR1 and CDR2: MNHEY and SMNVEV (reference sequence). With 6 bases removed from V and 7 bases from J, the gap between germline ends came to 10 bases. The CDR3 spans 12 residues.